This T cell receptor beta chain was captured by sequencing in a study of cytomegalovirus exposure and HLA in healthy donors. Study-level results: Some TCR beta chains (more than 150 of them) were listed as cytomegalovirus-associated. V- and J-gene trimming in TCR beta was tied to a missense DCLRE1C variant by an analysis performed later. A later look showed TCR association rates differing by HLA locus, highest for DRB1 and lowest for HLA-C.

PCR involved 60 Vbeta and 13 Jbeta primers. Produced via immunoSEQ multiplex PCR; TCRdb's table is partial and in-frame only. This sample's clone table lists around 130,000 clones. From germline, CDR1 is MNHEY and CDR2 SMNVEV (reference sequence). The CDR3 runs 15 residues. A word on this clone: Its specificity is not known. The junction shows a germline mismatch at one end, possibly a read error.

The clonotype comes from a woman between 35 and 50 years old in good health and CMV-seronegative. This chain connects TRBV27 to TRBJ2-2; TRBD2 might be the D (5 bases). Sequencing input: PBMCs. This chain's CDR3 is CATSSWGVRAGELFF. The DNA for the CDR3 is TGTGCCACCAGTTCCTGGGGAGTTCGCGCCGGGGAGCTGTTTTTT.